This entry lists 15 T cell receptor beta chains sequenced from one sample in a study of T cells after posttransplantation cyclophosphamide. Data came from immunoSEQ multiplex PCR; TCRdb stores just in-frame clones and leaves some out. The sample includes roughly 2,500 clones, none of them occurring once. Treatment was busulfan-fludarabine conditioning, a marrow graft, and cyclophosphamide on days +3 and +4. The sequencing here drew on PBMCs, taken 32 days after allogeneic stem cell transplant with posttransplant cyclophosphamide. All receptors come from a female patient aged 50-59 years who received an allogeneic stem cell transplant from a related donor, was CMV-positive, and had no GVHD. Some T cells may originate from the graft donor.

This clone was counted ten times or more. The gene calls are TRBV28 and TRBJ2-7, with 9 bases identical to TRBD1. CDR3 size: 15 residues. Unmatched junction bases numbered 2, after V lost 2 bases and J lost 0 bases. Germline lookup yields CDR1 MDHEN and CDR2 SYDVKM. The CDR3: CASSLQTGGSYEQYF. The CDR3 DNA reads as TGTGCCAGCAGTTTACAGACAGGGGGCTCCTACGAGCAGTACTTC.

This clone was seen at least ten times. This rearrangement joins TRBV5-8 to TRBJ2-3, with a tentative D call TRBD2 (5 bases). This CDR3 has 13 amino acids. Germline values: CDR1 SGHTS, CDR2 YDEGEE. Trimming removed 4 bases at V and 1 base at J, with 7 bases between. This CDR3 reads CASSRTRTDTQYF. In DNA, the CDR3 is TGTGCCAGCAGCCGGACTCGCACAGATACGCAGTATTTT.

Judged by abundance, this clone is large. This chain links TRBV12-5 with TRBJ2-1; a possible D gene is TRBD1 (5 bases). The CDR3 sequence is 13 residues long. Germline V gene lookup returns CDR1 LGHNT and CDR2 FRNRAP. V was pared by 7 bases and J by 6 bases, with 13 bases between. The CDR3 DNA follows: TGTGCTAGTGAGCAGGGTCACTCCAATGAGCAGTTCTTC. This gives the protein CASEQGHSNEQFF.

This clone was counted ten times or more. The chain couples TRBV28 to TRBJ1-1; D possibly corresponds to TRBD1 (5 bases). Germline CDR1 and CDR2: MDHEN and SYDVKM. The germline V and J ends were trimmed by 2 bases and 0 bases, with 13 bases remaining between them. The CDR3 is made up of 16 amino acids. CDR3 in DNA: TGTGCCAGCAGTTTAAAATTTGGGGCGCTGAACACTGAAGCTTTCTTT. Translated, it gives CASSLKFGALNTEAFF.

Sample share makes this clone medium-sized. Here the CDR3 reads CASSIGKGWLDVEAFF. CDR3 bases: TGTGCCAGTAGTATAGGTAAGGGGTGGCTTGACGTTGAAGCTTTCTTT. This sequence joins TRBV19 and TRBJ1-1; perhaps TRBD1 as D (5 bases). The CDR3 is made up of 16 amino acids. V was pared by 1 base and J by 7 bases, with 19 bases between. CDR1 and CDR2 (germline): LNHDA, SQIVND (reference sequence).

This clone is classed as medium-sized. CDR3 coding DNA: TGTGCCAGCAGTGTTTCGACAGCCTTGGGGGAGACCCAGTACTTC. It translates to CASSVSTALGETQYF. V usage is TRBV6-1 and J usage is TRBJ2-5, with D tentatively TRBD1 (5 bases). CDR1 and CDR2 from the germline V gene are MNHNS and SASEGT. Trimming removed 4 bases at V and 5 bases at J, with 17 bases between. The CDR3 contains 15 residues.

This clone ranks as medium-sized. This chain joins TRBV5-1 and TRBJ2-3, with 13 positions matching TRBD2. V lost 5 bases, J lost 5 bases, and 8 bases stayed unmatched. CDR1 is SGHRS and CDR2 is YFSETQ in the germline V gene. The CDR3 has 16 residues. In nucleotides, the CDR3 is TGCGCCAGCAGGACGGGACTAGCGGGAAGAGGAGATACGCAGTATTTT. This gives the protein CASRTGLAGRGDTQYF.

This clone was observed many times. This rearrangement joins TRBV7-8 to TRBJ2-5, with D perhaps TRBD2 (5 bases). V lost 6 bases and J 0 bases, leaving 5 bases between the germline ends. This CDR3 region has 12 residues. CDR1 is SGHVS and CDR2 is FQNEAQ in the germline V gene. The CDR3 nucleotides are TGTGCCAGCAGGAGGGACCAAGAGACCCAGTACTTC. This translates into CASRRDQETQYF.

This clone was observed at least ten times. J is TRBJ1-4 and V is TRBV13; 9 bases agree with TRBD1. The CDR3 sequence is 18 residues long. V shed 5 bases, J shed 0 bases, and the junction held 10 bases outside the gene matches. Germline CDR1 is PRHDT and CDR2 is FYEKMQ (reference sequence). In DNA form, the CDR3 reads TGTGCCAGCAGCCCACCGGGACAGGGATGGGCAACTAATGAAAAACTGTTTTTT. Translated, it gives CASSPPGQGWATNEKLFF.

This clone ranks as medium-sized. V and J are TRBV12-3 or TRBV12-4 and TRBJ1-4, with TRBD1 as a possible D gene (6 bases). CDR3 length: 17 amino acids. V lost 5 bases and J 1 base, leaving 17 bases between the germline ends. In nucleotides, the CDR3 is TGTGCCAGCAGTCCCAGGGGAAGCGGACTAACTAATGAAAAACTGTTTTTT. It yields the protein CASSPRGSGLTNEKLFF.

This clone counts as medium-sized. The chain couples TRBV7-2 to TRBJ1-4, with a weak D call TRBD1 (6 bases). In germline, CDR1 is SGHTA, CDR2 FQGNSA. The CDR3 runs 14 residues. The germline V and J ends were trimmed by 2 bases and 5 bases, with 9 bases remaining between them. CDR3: CASSLMRGNEKLFF. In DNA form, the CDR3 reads TGTGCCAGCAGCTTAATGAGGGGGAATGAAAAACTGTTTTTT.

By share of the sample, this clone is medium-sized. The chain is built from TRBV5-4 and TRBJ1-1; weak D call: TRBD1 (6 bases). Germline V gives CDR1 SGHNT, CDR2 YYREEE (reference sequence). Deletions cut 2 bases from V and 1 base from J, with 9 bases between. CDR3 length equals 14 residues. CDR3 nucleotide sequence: TGTGCCAGCAGCTTAGGACAGCCGAACACTGAAGCTTTCTTT. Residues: CASSLGQPNTEAFF.

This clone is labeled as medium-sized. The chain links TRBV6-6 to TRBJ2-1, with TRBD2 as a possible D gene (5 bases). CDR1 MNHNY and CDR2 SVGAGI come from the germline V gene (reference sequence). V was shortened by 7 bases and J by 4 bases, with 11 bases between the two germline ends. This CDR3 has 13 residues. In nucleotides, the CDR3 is TGTGCCAGCAAACTTAGCGAGTACAATGAGCAGTTCTTC. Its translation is CASKLSEYNEQFF.

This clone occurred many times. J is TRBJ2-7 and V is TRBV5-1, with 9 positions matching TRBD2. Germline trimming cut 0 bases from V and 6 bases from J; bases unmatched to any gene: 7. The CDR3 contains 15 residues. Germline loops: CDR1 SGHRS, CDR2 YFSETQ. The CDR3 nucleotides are TGCGCCAGCAGCTTGGATAGCGGGAGTTTCCCCGAGCAGTACTTC. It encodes CASSLDSGSFPEQYF. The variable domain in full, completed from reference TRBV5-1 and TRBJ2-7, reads KAGVTQTPRYLIKTRGQQVTLSCSPISGHRSVSWYQQTPGQGLQFLFEYFSETQRNKGNFPGRFSGRQFSNSRSEMNVSTLELGDSALYLCASSLDSGSFPEQYFGPGTRLTVT.

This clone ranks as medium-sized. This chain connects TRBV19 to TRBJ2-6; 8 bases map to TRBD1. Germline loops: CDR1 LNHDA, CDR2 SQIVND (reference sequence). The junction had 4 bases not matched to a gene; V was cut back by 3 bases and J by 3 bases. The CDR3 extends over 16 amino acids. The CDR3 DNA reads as TGTGCCAGTAGTATCCCGACAGGGGTTGGGGCCAACGTCCTGACTTTC. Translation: CASSIPTGVGANVLTF.